This TCR beta chain was obtained from a study of regulatory T cells in long-lasting Graves disease. Study at large: Those Graves' patients who were newly diagnosed had been on antithyroid drugs under 3 months. Study results and limitations: Patients whose Graves' disease persisted exhibited lower TCR diversity than those newly diagnosed.

This clonotype was observed at least ten times. Its antigen is as yet unknown. Documented time point: newly diagnosed GD, antithyroid drugs for less than 3 months. PBMC RNA was the source of the TCR library. The authors built TCR beta libraries using iRepertoire HTBI primers and Arm-PCR of CDR3 regions. One entry per CDR3 protein results from TCRdb running MiXCR on the multiplex PCR reads. The repertoire has about 500,000 distinct CDR3 sequences, around 16% of them found once; the top ten carry roughly an eighth. These data were also reused for a study on T cells in Graves' hyperthyroidism and ophthalmopathy. From that study: TCR CDR3 regions were first amplified by RT-PCR with HTBI primers.

Material: peripheral blood mononuclear cells (PBMCs), obtained at new diagnosis, from a patient treated with antithyroid drugs. The receptor comes from a middle-aged man with Graves disease.

This chain's CDR3 is CASSYSRTGFSDTQYF. The CDR3 bases are TGTGCCAGCAGTTACTCCCGGACAGGGTTCTCAGATACGCAGTATTTT. V gene TRBV6-5 combines with J gene TRBJ2-3; 8 bases align to TRBD1. Germline V lookup: CDR1 MNHEY, CDR2 SVGAGI. The junction had 6 bases not matched to a gene; V was cut back by 0 bases and J by 4 bases. CDR3 length: 16 residues.